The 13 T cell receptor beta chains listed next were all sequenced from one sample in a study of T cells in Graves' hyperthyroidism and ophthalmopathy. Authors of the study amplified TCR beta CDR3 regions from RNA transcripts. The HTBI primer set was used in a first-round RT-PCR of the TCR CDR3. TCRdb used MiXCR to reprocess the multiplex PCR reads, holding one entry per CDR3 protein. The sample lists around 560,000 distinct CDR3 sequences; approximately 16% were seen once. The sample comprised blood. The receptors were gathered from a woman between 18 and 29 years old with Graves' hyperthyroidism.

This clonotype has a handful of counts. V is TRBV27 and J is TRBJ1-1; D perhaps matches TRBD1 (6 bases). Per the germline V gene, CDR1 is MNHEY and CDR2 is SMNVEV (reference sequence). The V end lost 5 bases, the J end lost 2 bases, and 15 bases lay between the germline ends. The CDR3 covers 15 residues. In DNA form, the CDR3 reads TGTGCCAGCAGTAAGACCGGGACACACAACACTGAAGCTTTCTTT. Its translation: CASSKTGTHNTEAFF.

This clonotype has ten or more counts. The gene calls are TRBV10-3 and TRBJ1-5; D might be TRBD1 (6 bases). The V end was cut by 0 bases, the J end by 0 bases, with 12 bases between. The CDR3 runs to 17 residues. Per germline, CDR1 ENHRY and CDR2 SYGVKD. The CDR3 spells CAISESWGGNSNQPQHF. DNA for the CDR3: TGTGCCATCAGTGAGTCGTGGGGGGGCAATAGCAATCAGCCCCAGCATTTT.

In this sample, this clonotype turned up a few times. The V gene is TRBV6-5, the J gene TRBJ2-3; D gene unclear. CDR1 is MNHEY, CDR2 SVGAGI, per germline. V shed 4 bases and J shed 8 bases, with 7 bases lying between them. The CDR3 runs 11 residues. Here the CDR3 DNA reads TGTGCCAGCAGTTCCCGTTTTACGCAGTATTTT. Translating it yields CASSSRFTQYF.

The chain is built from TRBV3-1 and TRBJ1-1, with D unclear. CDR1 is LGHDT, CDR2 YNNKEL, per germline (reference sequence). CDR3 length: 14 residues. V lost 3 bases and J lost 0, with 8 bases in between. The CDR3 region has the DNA TGTGCCAGCAGCCAGAACGGGGTGAACACTGAAGCTTTCTTT. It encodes CASSQNGVNTEAFF.

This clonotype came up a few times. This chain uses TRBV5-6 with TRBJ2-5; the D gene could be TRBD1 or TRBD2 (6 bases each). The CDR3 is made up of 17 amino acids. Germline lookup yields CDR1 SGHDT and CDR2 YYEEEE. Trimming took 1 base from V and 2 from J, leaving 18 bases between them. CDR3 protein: CASSLIFTRGAQETQYF. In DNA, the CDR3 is TGTGCCAGCAGCTTGATTTTTACGAGGGGGGCACAAGAGACCCAGTACTTC.

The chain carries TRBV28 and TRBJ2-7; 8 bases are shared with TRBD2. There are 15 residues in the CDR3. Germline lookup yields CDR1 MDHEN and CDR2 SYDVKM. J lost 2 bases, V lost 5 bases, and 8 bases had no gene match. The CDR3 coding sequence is TGTGCCAGCAGTCACCTGGGACTAGATACCTACGAGCAGTACTTC. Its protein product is CASSHLGLDTYEQYF. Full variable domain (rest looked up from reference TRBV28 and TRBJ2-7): DVKVTQSSRYLVKRTGEKVFLECVQDMDHENMFWYRQDPGLGLRLIYFSYDVKMKEKGDIPEGYSVSREKKERFSLILESASTNQTSMYLCASSHLGLDTYEQYFGPGTRLTVT.

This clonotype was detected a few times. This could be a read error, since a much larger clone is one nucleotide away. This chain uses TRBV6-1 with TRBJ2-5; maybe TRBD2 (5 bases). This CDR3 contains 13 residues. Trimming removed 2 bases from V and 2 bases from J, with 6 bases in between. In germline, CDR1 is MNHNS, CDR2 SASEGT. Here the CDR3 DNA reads TGTGCCAGCAGTGAACGGGATCAAGAGACCCAGTACTTC. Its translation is CASSERDQETQYF.

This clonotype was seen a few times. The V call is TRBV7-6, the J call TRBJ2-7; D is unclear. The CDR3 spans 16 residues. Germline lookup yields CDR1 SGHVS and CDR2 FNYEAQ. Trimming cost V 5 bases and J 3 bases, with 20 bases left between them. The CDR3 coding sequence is TGTGCCAGCAGCCCAAACTCAAACGACAATCACTACGAGCAGTACTTC. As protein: CASSPNSNDNHYEQYF.

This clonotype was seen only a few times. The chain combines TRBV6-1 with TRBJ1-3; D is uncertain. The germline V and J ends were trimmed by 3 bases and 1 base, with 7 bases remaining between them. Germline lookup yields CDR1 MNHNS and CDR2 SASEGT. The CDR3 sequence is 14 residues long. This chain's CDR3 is CASSEKPSGNTIYF. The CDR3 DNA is TGTGCCAGCAGTGAGAAACCTTCTGGAAACACCATATATTTT.

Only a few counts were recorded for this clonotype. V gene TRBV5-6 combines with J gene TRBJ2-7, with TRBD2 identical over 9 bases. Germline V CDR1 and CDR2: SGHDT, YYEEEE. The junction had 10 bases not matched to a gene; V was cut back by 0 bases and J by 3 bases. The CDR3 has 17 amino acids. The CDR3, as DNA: TGTGCCAGCAGCTTGGCCGGGGCGGGAGGGTCTGACTACGAGCAGTACTTC. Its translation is CASSLAGAGGSDYEQYF.

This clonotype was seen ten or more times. CDR3 bases: TGTGCCAGCAGCTTACTAGCGGGGGGGCGAACTGAGCAGTTCTTC. It codes for CASSLLAGGRTEQFF. J is TRBJ2-1 and V is TRBV7-2; TRBD2 matches 12 bases. Losses at the gene ends were 2 bases for V and 9 bases for J; bases not matched to a gene: 5. CDR3 length: 15 amino acids. In germline, CDR1 is SGHTA, CDR2 FQGNSA.

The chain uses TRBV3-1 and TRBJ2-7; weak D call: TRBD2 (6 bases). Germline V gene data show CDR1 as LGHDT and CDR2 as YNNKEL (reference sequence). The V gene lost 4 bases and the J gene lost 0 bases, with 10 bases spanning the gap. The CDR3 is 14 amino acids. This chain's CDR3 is CASSRGEISYEQYF. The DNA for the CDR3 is TGTGCCAGCAGCCGGGGGGAGATCTCCTACGAGCAGTACTTC.

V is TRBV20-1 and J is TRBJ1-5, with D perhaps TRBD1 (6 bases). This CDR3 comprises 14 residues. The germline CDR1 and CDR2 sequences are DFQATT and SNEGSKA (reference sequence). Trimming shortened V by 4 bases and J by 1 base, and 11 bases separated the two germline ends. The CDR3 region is CSATRTVSNQPQHF. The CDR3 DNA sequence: TGCAGTGCTACCCGGACAGTCAGCAATCAGCCCCAGCATTTT.